This T cell receptor (beta chain) was observed in a study of Graves' ophthalmopathy and Graves' hyperthyroidism. V gave up 3 bases and J gave up 2 bases, with 11 bases separating them. Germline V gene data show CDR1 as SGHNT and CDR2 as YENEEA. There are 14 residues in the CDR3. From RNA, the CDR3 regions of TCR beta chains were amplified and sequenced. Amplification began with first-round RT-PCR using HTBI primers, then second-round multiplex PCR was performed. Each CDR3 protein gets one entry after TCRdb re-called the multiplex PCR reads with MiXCR. Of 400,000 or so distinct CDR3 sequences detected, 15% appear once; the ten largest clones hold roughly 7%. This clonotype has ten or more counts. The antigen is unknown. PBMCs were isolated by Ficoll-Paque density gradient centrifugation, using around 10 ml of fresh peripheral blood as the starting material. Study-wide findings and caveats: The model reached approximately 70% sensitivity and 72.22% specificity for predicting ophthalmopathy progression. Among expanded thyroid clonotypes above 0.001 frequency, most also occurred in blood.

The receptor was isolated from a young woman with stable Graves' hyperthyroidism. The sequencing input was peripheral blood. V gene TRBV11-3 combines with J gene TRBJ2-7; TRBD2 might be the D (5 bases). The DNA for the CDR3 is TGTGCCAGCAGCTTTAGTTGGGAGCCCTACGAGCAGTACTTC. This translates into CASSFSWEPYEQYF. The whole variable domain, filled in from reference TRBV11-3 and TRBJ2-7, reads EAGVVQSPRYKIIEKKQPVAFWCNPISGHNTLYWYLQNLGQGPELLIRYENEEAVDDSQLPKDRFSAERLKGVDSTLKIQPAELGDSAVYLCASSFSWEPYEQYFGPGTRLTVT.